This T cell receptor beta chain appears in the sequencing data of a study of CD8 T cells in ankylosing spondylitis. Broader study findings: Disease-linked clones reportedly showed significant enrichment in matched ankylosing spondylitis synovial fluid. Disease-associated clonotypes exhibited CD8+ identity and were relatively infrequent in peripheral blood. For ankylosing spondylitis blood, a TCR beta motif of seven to nine highly homologous variants appeared characteristic. Previously reported in reactive arthritis synovial fluid and blood were some of the motif variants.

Concerning this clonotype itself: Its antigen is undetermined.

Quantitative 5'-RACE with molecular barcodes was used to make the TCR beta libraries. TCRdb fed the 5' RACE reads into MiXCR, producing one record per CDR3 protein. The sample includes over 700,000 distinct CDR3 sequences, under 20% of them seen just once. The germline gives CDR1 MGHDK, CDR2 SYGVNS. The V gene lost 6 bases and the J gene lost 4 bases, with 12 bases spanning the gap. The CDR3 is 13 amino acids. The genes are TRBV25-1 and TRBJ1-2, with D perhaps TRBD1 (6 bases). The sequenced sample consisted of blood, either unsorted or a sorted T cell fraction (not recorded which). This TCR was recovered from a male donor with ankylosing spondylitis. In DNA form, the CDR3 reads TGTGCCAGCAGGGACGGGGGCGTCTATGGCTACACCTTC. Protein: CASRDGGVYGYTF.